This T cell receptor beta chain was retrieved from a study of blood T cells in healthy people across ages. Study-level points and caveats: Observed TCR beta diversity per million T cells went down as age went up. This fall followed a roughly linear course with age.

A single count supports this clonotype. The antigen is not known. It was with a sample-barcoded 5' primer and a J-beta primer mix that a second PCR of roughly 7 to 12 cycles was run. Each cDNA molecule, via a template-switch adaptor with 12 random nucleotides, was tagged. Each sample yielded at least 2.5 million CDR3-containing paired-end reads. Using its own MiXCR run on the 5' RACE reads, TCRdb lists one record per CDR3 protein. The sample has roughly 2 million distinct CDR3 sequences; around half are singletons. The receptor comes from a woman in her 40s in good health. Sequenced sample: blood.

The CDR3 sequence is CASSARGQYTDTQYF. The CDR3 nucleotides are TGTGCCAGCAGCGCCCGGGGACAGTACACAGATACGCAGTATTTT. The chain links TRBV9 to TRBJ2-3; 7 bases are shared with TRBD1. The germline CDR1 and CDR2 sequences are SGDLS and YYNGEE. The ends lost 3 bases at V and 2 bases at J; junction bases unmatched: 6. The CDR3 loop spans 15 amino acids.